Each of the 30 T cell receptor beta chains below was sequenced from the same sample in a study of tumor-infiltrating lymphocytes in primary liver carcinoma. For blood RNA, unsorted whole blood served as the source, and germline DNA was extracted too. A primer matching the constant region was used to make TCR beta cDNA from 450 to 500 ng of total RNA. Amplification in three nested multiplex PCR rounds with slightly modified ARM-PCR gave rise to TCR beta libraries. With TRBV1-TRBV30 forward primers and a C-beta reverse primer, the first two PCR rounds were run for about 10 cycles each. One entry per CDR3 protein results from TCRdb running MiXCR on the multiplex PCR reads. The repertoire holds 300,000 to 400,000 distinct CDR3 sequences, with roughly two thirds as singletons. The sample comprised peripheral blood. The origin of the receptors is a man aged 35 to 55 with primary liver carcinoma and hepatitis B virus infection.

On this clonotype itself: An end of the junction differs from the germline gene, which may be a read error. The rearrangement links TRBV6-6 to TRBJ1-1; D is possibly TRBD1 (5 bases). The germline V gene encodes CDR1 MNHNY and CDR2 SVGAGI (reference sequence). CDR3 length: 13 residues. The CDR3 coding sequence is TGTACCAGCAACGTCCAGGGACACACTGAAGCTTTCTTT. Its protein product is CTSNVQGHTEAFF.

A remark on this clonotype: A read error may be the cause here, since a much bigger clone is one base away. The gene calls are TRBV29-1 and TRBJ2-5; 8 nucleotides line up with TRBD1. Germline assignment: CDR1 SQVTM and CDR2 ANQGSEA. CDR3 length equals 13 residues. Written as DNA, the CDR3 is TGCAGCGTGGAGAGGACAGGGCAAGAGATCCAGTACTTC. Translated: CSVERTGQEIQYF.

This clonotype was counted a single time. This may arise from a read error, as a much more abundant clone is one base away. The CDR3 DNA reads TGTGCCAGCAGTTACCGGTTACATGGGGCACATCAGCCCCAGCATTTT. Residues: CASSYRLHGAHQPQHF. V gene TRBV6-6 combines with J gene TRBJ1-5, with D possibly TRBD1 on 5 matching bases. The length of the CDR3 is 16 residues. The ends were cut back, 2 bases at V and 5 bases at J, with 16 bases in the middle. Germline V gene data show CDR1 as MNHNY and CDR2 as SVGAGI (reference sequence).

On this clonotype: A much bigger clone sits one base away, suggesting this may be a read error. The rearrangement links TRBV6-2 or TRBV6-3 to TRBJ2-7; TRBD2 is a possible D gene (5 bases). Germline values: CDR1 MNHEY, CDR2 SVGEGT. The V gene lost 8 bases and the J gene lost 0 bases, with 14 bases spanning the gap. The CDR3 contains 14 residues. CDR3 coding DNA: TGTGCCAGCCACCACCGGACTCGCTCCTACGAGCAGTACTTC. Translation: CASHHRTRSYEQYF.

This chain uses TRBV11-2 with TRBJ2-7; D is uncertain. CDR1 is SGHAT and CDR2 is FQNNGV in the germline V gene. CDR3 length: 14 amino acids. The ends were cut back, 1 base at V and 5 bases at J, with 12 bases in the middle. The CDR3 region has the DNA TGTGCCAGCAGCTTAGTCCAGGCCGAGCACGAGCAGTACTTC. Encoded protein: CASSLVQAEHEQYF.

As regards this clonotype: It is likely a read error, because the conserved phenylalanine at the end of the CDR3 is missing. Because the CDR3's place on the DNA is in doubt, the DNA is left out and the CDR3 is given as listed by TCRdb. This CDR3 is CASNLGTSGPPRYL. The chain is built from TRBV11-2 and TRBJ2-3; the table's D call TRBD2 went unverified against the DNA. The CDR3 totals 14 residues, both ends included. Germline V gene data show CDR1 as SGHAT and CDR2 as FQNNGV.

This chain uses TRBV28 with TRBJ2-2; D gene unclear. Germline-derived CDR1 and CDR2 are MDHEN and SYDVKM. The ends were cut back, 1 base at V and 6 bases at J, with 9 bases in the middle. This CDR3 is 14 amino acids long. CDR3: CASSLLRTAGELFF. For the CDR3, the DNA is TGTGCCAGCAGTTTATTGAGGACCGCCGGGGAGCTGTTTTTT.

J is TRBJ2-1 and V is TRBV11-2; 7 bases are a match to TRBD2. Losses at the gene ends were 5 bases for V and 6 bases for J; bases not matched to a gene: 10. The CDR3 covers 15 residues. In germline, CDR1 is SGHAT, CDR2 FQNNGV. Here the CDR3 reads CASSPLGTNINEQFF. The CDR3 nucleotides read TGTGCCAGCAGCCCCCTCGGGACTAATATCAATGAGCAGTTCTTC.

This clonotype was counted a few times. The chain joins TRBV24-1 to TRBJ2-2; the match to TRBD1 covers 10 bases. This CDR3 contains 17 residues. Looked up from germline, CDR1 is KGHDR and CDR2 is SFDVKD. The V gene end was trimmed by 3 bases and the J gene end by 0 bases; junction bases not matched to a gene: 3. CDR3 nucleotides: TGTGCCACCAGTGATCCCGGGACAGGGGCGAACACCGGGGAGCTGTTTTTT. As protein: CATSDPGTGANTGELFF.

In its sample, this clonotype was seen many times. V is TRBV4-1 and J is TRBJ2-7; 8 nucleotides agree with TRBD1. Trimming cost V 0 bases and J 5 bases; bases outside gene matches: 9. CDR3 size: 16 residues. Germline V lookup: CDR1 MGHRA, CDR2 YSYEKL. The CDR3 is CASSQDLGQVGDEQYF. The CDR3 nucleotides read TGCGCCAGCAGCCAAGATCTGGGACAGGTAGGCGACGAGCAGTACTTC.

As regards this clonotype: This sequence may be a read error, since a much larger clone differs from it by one base. This rearrangement joins TRBV12-3 or TRBV12-4 to TRBJ2-3, with unresolved D. V lost 3 bases, J lost 7 bases, and 14 bases lay in between. This CDR3 has 14 residues. For the CDR3, the DNA is TGTGCCAGCAGTTTGAAGGCCATGGGAAATACGCAGTATTTT. Its protein product is CASSLKAMGNTQYF.

As regards this clonotype: Germline and junction disagree at one end, which may indicate a read error. The genes are TRBV4-3 and TRBJ1-2; tentatively, D is TRBD1 (6 bases). Germline values: CDR1 LGHNA, CDR2 YSLEER. The CDR3 runs to 18 residues. CDR3 residues: CAGSKEIQGLWQNYGYTF. CDR3 bases: TGCGCCGGCAGCAAAGAGATACAGGGCCTGTGGCAAAACTATGGCTACACCTTC.

A single count supports this clonotype. Its ends do not fully match the called genes, so a read error is possible. The chain has TRBV11-2 and TRBJ2-5, with a possible D match to TRBD1 (6 bases). Looked up from germline, CDR1 is SGHAT and CDR2 is FQNNGV. The length of the CDR3 is 14 residues. The CDR3 loop is CTSSSTGLRETQYF. In DNA, the CDR3 is TGTACCAGCAGCTCCACAGGGTTGAGAGAGACCCAGTACTTC.

This clonotype was seen more than once but under ten times. The chain recombines TRBV5-4 with TRBJ2-7; 7 bases line up with TRBD2. The CDR3 consists of 15 residues. Germline V gene data show CDR1 as SGHNT and CDR2 as YYREEE (reference sequence). Unmatched junction bases numbered 8, after V lost 4 bases and J lost 1 base. The CDR3 bases are TGTGCCAGCAGCCGCTCTCGGCGGGAGTCCTACGAGCAGTACTTC. Translating it yields CASSRSRRESYEQYF.

Concerning this clonotype: At one end, the junction sequence differs from germline, possibly due to a read error. The chain employs TRBV4-3 and TRBJ2-1; TRBD2 aligns across 10 bases. Germline V lookup: CDR1 LGHNA, CDR2 YSLEER. The CDR3 spans 16 residues. CDR3 coding DNA: TGCGCCAGCGGCCAAGACGGACTAGCGGCACACAATGAGCAGTTCTTC. Its protein is CASGQDGLAAHNEQFF.

This clonotype was observed many times. This rearrangement joins TRBV6-1 to TRBJ2-3, with a weak D call TRBD2 (5 bases). The CDR3 runs to 16 residues. Looked up from germline, CDR1 is MNHNS and CDR2 is SASEGT. Trimming cost V 6 bases and J 2 bases, with 18 bases left between them. The CDR3 sequence: CASRLGQRTYTDTQYF. CDR3 bases: TGTGCCAGCAGGCTGGGCCAGCGGACCTACACAGATACGCAGTATTTT.

In this sample, this clonotype turned up many times. The gene calls are TRBV29-1 and TRBJ2-7, with 9 bases that match TRBD1. The V segment lost 6 bases and the J segment 0 bases; nucleotides outside the gene matches: 6. This CDR3 has 14 amino acids. Germline CDR1 SQVTM, CDR2 ANQGSEA. CDR3 loop: CSVAGQGDSYEQYF. The CDR3, as DNA: TGCAGCGTGGCGGGACAGGGCGACTCCTACGAGCAGTACTTC.

This chain joins TRBV5-1 and TRBJ2-1; TRBD1 or TRBD2 may be the D gene (5 bases each). Looked up from germline, CDR1 is SGHRS and CDR2 is YFSETQ. This CDR3 comprises 14 residues. Trimming shortened V by 4 bases and J by 8 bases, and 16 bases separated the two germline ends. The CDR3 is CASSPGPRGDEQFF. The CDR3 DNA follows: TGCGCCAGCAGCCCCGGCCCCCGAGGGGATGAGCAGTTCTTC.

This clonotype showed up many times. This rearrangement joins TRBV6-5 to TRBJ2-7, with D possibly being TRBD1 (6 bases). The CDR3 is 14 residues long. Trimming stripped 2 bases from V and 1 base from J, with 9 bases between. The germline V gene encodes CDR1 MNHEY and CDR2 SVGAGI. The CDR3 here is CASSYQGSSYEQYF. The CDR3 nucleotides read TGTGCCAGCAGTTACCAGGGGTCATCCTACGAGCAGTACTTC.

V is TRBV5-6 and J is TRBJ2-7; 8 bases fit TRBD1. Looked up from germline, CDR1 is SGHDT and CDR2 is YYEEEE. The CDR3 contains 15 residues. The V segment lost 3 bases and the J segment 5 bases; nucleotides outside the gene matches: 10. The DNA of the CDR3 is TGTGCCAGCAGCTCGAAGGCGGCGACAGGGGACGAGCAGTACTTC. Translating it yields CASSSKAATGDEQYF.

The chain recombines TRBV28 with TRBJ1-4; D perhaps matches TRBD1 (6 bases). CDR3 length equals 14 residues. Germline V gives CDR1 MDHEN, CDR2 SYDVKM. V was pared by 1 base and J by 8 bases, with 11 bases between. CDR3 DNA: TGTGCCAGCAGTTTATCACAGGGAGGAGAAAAACTGTTTTTT. Translating it yields CASSLSQGGEKLFF.

In this sample, this clonotype turned up once. Because it lacks the conserved phenylalanine or tryptophan at the end, this CDR3 is likely a read error. The DNA is left out, because the CDR3 cannot be placed on it with certainty; the CDR3 is given as TCRdb lists it. The gene calls are TRBV11-1 and TRBJ2-1; the table gives TRBD2 as D, unverified against the DNA. The CDR3 numbers 15 amino acids, ends counted. CDR1 and CDR2 from the germline V gene are SGHAT and FQDESV (reference sequence). This chain's CDR3 is CASSNGLAGDSEQLS.

J is TRBJ2-7 and V is TRBV5-6, with 7 positions matching TRBD1. CDR1 is SGHDT and CDR2 is YYEEEE in the germline V gene. The V gene end was trimmed by 0 bases and the J gene end by 9 bases; junction bases not matched to a gene: 9. The length of the CDR3 is 14 residues. Written as DNA, the CDR3 is TGTGCCAGCAGCTTGGGTCCACAGGGGATTGGGCAGTACTTC. Its translation is CASSLGPQGIGQYF. Looking up the rest from reference TRBV5-6 and TRBJ2-7 gives the full variable domain: DAGVTQSPTHLIKTRGQQVTLRCSPKSGHDTVSWYQQALGQGPQFIFQYYEEEERQRGNFPDRFSGHQFPNYSSELNVNALLLGDSALYLCASSLGPQGIGQYFGPGTRLTVT.

As to this clonotype: Just one base apart from a much larger clone, this may be a read error. The V gene is TRBV10-3, the J gene TRBJ2-3, with D possibly matching TRBD2 (6 bases). This CDR3 comprises 14 residues. Germline values: CDR1 ENHRY, CDR2 SYGVKD. The CDR3 DNA sequence: TGTGCCATCAGTGAGGATACTAGCACAGATACGCACTATTTT. Amino acids: CAISEDTSTDTHYF.

V and J are TRBV10-1 and TRBJ1-1; possibly TRBD1 for D (6 bases). V was shortened by 6 bases and J by 4 bases, with 21 bases between the two germline ends. There are 16 residues in the CDR3. CDR1 is WNHNN, CDR2 SYGVQD, per germline (reference sequence). CDR3 sequence: CASSLIRDTPVTEAFF. In DNA form, the CDR3 reads TGCGCCAGCAGCCTAATCCGGGACACCCCTGTCACTGAAGCTTTCTTT.

The chain is built from TRBV11-1 and TRBJ1-1, with TRBD1 as a possible D gene (6 bases). Germline V gene lookup returns CDR1 SGHAT and CDR2 FQDESV (reference sequence). The V and J ends lost 9 bases and 6 bases respectively, with 23 bases between them. This CDR3 has 15 residues. This chain's CDR3 is CARSVKGGYSSEAFF. The CDR3 coding sequence is TGTGCCAGGAGCGTCAAGGGGGGTTACAGCTCTGAAGCTTTCTTT.

V gene TRBV11-2 combines with J gene TRBJ2-7; D is undetermined. Deletions cut 4 bases from V and 5 bases from J, with 18 bases between. Germline-derived CDR1 and CDR2 are SGHAT and FQNNGV. The CDR3 totals 15 residues. DNA of the CDR3: TGTGCCAGCAGCTCATCCCCCAGCGAAACCAACGAGCAGTACTTC. It is translated as CASSSSPSETNEQYF.

This clonotype was detected many times. This chain connects TRBV11-2 to TRBJ2-2; no reliable D call. This CDR3 spans 14 amino acids. The germline gives CDR1 SGHAT, CDR2 FQNNGV. Trimming removed 3 bases at V and 0 bases at J, with 5 bases between. In DNA form, the CDR3 reads TGTGCCAGCAGCTTTGGTACGAACACCGGGGAGCTGTTTTTT. Its protein product is CASSFGTNTGELFF.

Comment on this clonotype: A much larger clonotype is one base distant, so this may be a read error. CDR3 protein: CASSFAGSSYEHYF. The CDR3 DNA reads as TGTGCCAGCAGTTTCGCAGGGAGCTCCTACGAGCACTACTTC. This sequence joins TRBV12-3 or TRBV12-4 and TRBJ2-7, with D possibly called TRBD1 or TRBD2 (5 bases each). The length of the CDR3 is 14 residues.

This clonotype was detected many times. The chain links TRBV6-5 to TRBJ2-2; 7 nucleotides align to TRBD1. Trimming took 5 bases from V and 8 from J; bases not matched to a gene: 14. CDR1 and CDR2 (germline): MNHEY, SVGAGI. This CDR3 contains 16 residues. The CDR3 here is CASSETTGAGWGELFF. The DNA of the CDR3 is TGTGCCAGCAGTGAAACCACAGGGGCCGGGTGGGGGGAGCTGTTTTTT.